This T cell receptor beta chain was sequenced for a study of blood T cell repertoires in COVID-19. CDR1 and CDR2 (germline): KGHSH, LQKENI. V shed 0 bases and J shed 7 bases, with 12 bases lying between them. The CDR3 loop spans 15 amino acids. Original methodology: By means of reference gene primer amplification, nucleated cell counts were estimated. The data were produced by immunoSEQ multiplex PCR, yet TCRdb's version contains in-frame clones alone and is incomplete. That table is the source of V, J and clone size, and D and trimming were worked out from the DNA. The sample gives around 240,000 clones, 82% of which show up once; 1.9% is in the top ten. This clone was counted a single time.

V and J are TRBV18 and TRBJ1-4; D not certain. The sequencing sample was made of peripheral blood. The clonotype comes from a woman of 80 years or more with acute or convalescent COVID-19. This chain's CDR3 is CASSPPAARVEKLFF. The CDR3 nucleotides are TGTGCCAGCTCACCACCGGCGGCTCGGGTTGAAAAACTGTTTTTT.